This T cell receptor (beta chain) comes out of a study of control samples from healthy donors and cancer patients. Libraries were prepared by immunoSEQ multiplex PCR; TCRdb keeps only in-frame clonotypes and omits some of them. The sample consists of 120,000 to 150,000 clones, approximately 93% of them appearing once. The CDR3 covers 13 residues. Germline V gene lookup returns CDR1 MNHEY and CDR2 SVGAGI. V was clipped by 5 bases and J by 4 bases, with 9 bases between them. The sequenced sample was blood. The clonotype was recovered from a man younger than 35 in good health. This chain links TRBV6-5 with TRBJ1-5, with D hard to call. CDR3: CASSLYENQPQHF. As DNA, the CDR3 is TGTGCCAGCAGTCTGTACGAAAATCAGCCCCAGCATTTT.